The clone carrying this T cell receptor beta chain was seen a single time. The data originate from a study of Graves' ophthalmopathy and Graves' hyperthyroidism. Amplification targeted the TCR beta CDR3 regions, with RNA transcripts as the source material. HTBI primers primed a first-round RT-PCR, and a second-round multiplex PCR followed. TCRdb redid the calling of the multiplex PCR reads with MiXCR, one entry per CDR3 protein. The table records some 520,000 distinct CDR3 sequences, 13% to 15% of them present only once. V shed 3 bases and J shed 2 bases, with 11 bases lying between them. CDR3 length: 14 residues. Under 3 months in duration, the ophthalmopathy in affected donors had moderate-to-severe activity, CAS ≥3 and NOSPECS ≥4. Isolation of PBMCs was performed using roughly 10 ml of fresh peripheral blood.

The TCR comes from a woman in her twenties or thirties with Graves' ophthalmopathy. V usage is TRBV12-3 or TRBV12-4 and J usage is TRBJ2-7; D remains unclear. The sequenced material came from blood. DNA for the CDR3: TGTGCCAGCAGTTTCGCCCCAAAAACCTACGAGCAGTACTTC. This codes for CASSFAPKTYEQYF.